This TCR beta chain emerged from a study of shared clonotypes between healthy human individuals. Clones were read by immunoSEQ multiplex PCR, and TCRdb kept only the in-frame ones, dropping some. Counted here are a few million clones, 85% to 95% occurring once; the ten biggest clones make up about 0.39%. Concerning this clone itself: Additional DNA sequences in this sample encode the identical CDR3.

This CDR3 spans 14 amino acids. With V trimmed by 5 bases and J by 7 bases, 4 bases remained unmatched. CDR1 SGHTA and CDR2 FQGTGA come from the germline V gene. V is TRBV7-3 and J is TRBJ2-2, with 10 positions matching TRBD2. The TCR sequence derives from a man aged 18 to 29 in good health. Some clones in this sample may be carry-over from other donors' samples. The sequencing input was naive CD4+ T cells from PBMCs. Subset of the sample: CD45RA+ positively selected. CDR3 sequence reads: CASSSTSGIGELFF. CDR3 bases: TGTGCCAGCAGCAGTACTAGCGGGATCGGGGAGCTGTTTTTT.